The 17 T cell receptor beta chains below come from one sample, sequenced in a study of response to subunit inactivated influenza vaccine. TCRdb used MiXCR to reprocess the RT-PCR reads, holding one entry per CDR3 protein. Of about 150,000 distinct CDR3 sequences in the sample, roughly 10% were seen once. The source was CD8+ T cells sorted from PBMCs, collected roughly 24 months after vaccination. The receptors come from a man aged 45 to 70 who received an inactivated influenza vaccine.

The genes are TRBV6-2 or TRBV6-3 and TRBJ2-3, with D unclear. The CDR3 spans 16 residues. Germline V lookup: CDR1 MNHEY, CDR2 SVGEGT. V was clipped by 0 bases and J by 6 bases, with 16 bases between them. In DNA form, the CDR3 reads TGTGCCAGCAGTTACTCGACTGTACTATCGATGGATACGCAGTATTTT. Amino acid sequence: CASSYSTVLSMDTQYF.

The chain couples TRBV12-3 or TRBV12-4 to TRBJ1-1; TRBD1 aligns across 12 bases. The CDR3 contains 16 residues. The ends lost 5 bases at V and 4 bases at J; junction bases unmatched: 8. CDR3 in DNA: TGTGCCAGCAGTCTAGGGACAGGGGGCAGTAGCACTGAAGCTTTCTTT. This encodes CASSLGTGGSSTEAFF.

The chain links TRBV28 to TRBJ2-7; TRBD1 is a possible D gene (6 bases). CDR1 is MDHEN, CDR2 SYDVKM, per germline. There are 14 residues in the CDR3. V dropped 5 bases and J dropped 2 bases, with 13 bases sitting between them. The CDR3 coding sequence is TGTGCCAGCAGTATAACCGGGACAACCTACGAGCAGTACTTC. Translation gives CASSITGTTYEQYF. Drawing the rest from reference TRBV28 and TRBJ2-7, the complete variable domain is DVKVTQSSRYLVKRTGEKVFLECVQDMDHENMFWYRQDPGLGLRLIYFSYDVKMKEKGDIPEGYSVSREKKERFSLILESASTNQTSMYLCASSITGTTYEQYFGPGTRLTVT.

Turning to this clonotype: Because the CDR3's place on the DNA is in doubt, the DNA is left out and the CDR3 is given as listed by TCRdb. The V gene is TRBV6-5, the J gene TRBJ2-2; no DNA check was done on the table's D call, TRBD1. Germline V gives CDR1 MNHEY, CDR2 SVGAGI. The CDR3 has 15 residues if both end residues are counted. The CDR3 is CASSYKGQSGELFFF.

This clonotype showed up just a few times. The gene calls are TRBV3-1 and TRBJ2-5, with D uncertain. This CDR3 comprises 13 residues. CDR1 LGHDT and CDR2 YNNKEL come from the germline V gene (reference sequence). The V end lost 3 bases, the J end lost 5 bases, and 10 bases lay between the germline ends. CDR3 loop: CASSHPLGETQYF. CDR3 in DNA: TGTGCCAGCAGCCATCCCCTTGGGGAGACCCAGTACTTC.

This clonotype was detected a few times. The chain has TRBV6-5 and TRBJ2-7; the D gene is possibly TRBD1 (6 bases). The CDR3 length is 14 residues. V was shortened by 4 bases and J by 2 bases, with 12 bases between the two germline ends. Per the germline V gene, CDR1 is MNHEY and CDR2 is SVGAGI. CDR3: CASSSGHSTYEQYF. DNA for the CDR3: TGTGCCAGCAGTTCGGGACACTCAACCTACGAGCAGTACTTC.

The chain is built from TRBV7-8 and TRBJ1-1, with 7 bases matching TRBD1. The germline gives CDR1 SGHVS, CDR2 FQNEAQ. The CDR3 is made up of 15 amino acids. J gave up 0 bases and V 8 bases, and 9 bases lay outside the gene matches. CDR3 loop: CASALQGQMNTEAFF. The CDR3 region has the DNA TGTGCCAGCGCACTACAGGGACAGATGAACACTGAAGCTTTCTTT.

The sample holds many counts of this clonotype. The rearrangement links TRBV10-3 to TRBJ1-1; D may be TRBD1 (5 bases). There are 15 residues in the CDR3. Per the germline V gene, CDR1 is ENHRY and CDR2 is SYGVKD. The V end was cut by 0 bases, the J end by 0 bases, with 8 bases between. The CDR3 DNA follows: TGTGCCATCAGTGAGTCGGGACCGATGAACACTGAAGCTTTCTTT. This gives the protein CAISESGPMNTEAFF.

This clonotype was detected many times. This chain connects TRBV27 to TRBJ2-4; no clear D gene. This CDR3 region has 14 residues. Deletions cut 3 bases from V and 6 bases from J, with 12 bases between. CDR1 and CDR2 (germline): MNHEY, SMNVEV (reference sequence). This chain's CDR3 is CASSFLGLGNIQYF. The CDR3, as DNA: TGTGCCAGCAGTTTTCTGGGTTTAGGAAACATTCAGTACTTC.

This clonotype has just a few counts. V is TRBV4-2 and J is TRBJ2-1, with no clear D. Trimming took 1 base from V and 10 from J, leaving 11 bases between them. There are 13 residues in the CDR3. Germline assignment: CDR1 LGHNA and CDR2 YNFKEQ. The CDR3 DNA reads as TGTGCCAGCAGCCAAGGCCAAATACCGGAGCAGTTCTTC. Translated: CASSQGQIPEQFF.

The sample holds many counts of this clonotype. The chain combines TRBV7-9 with TRBJ1-2; D may be TRBD1 (6 bases). Per the germline V gene, CDR1 is SEHNR and CDR2 is FQNEAQ (reference sequence). This CDR3 has 14 amino acids. Trimming stripped 3 bases from V and 4 bases from J, with 12 bases between. The CDR3 spells CASSLVLDSYGYTF. CDR3 sequence (DNA): TGTGCCAGCAGCTTGGTACTGGACAGCTATGGCTACACCTTC.

This clonotype was seen a handful of times. This chain connects TRBV28 to TRBJ2-1; a possible D gene is TRBD2 (6 bases). V lost 1 base to trimming and J lost 9 bases, with 16 bases between them. The CDR3 is made up of 15 amino acids. The germline V gene has CDR1 MDHEN and CDR2 SYDVKM. The CDR3 DNA follows: TGTGCCAGCAGTTTATTGGGCGGGGCGGAGGGTGAGCAGTTCTTC. Its translation is CASSLLGGAEGEQFF.

The table lists this clonotype with a few counts. The chain recombines TRBV14 with TRBJ2-7; D gene uncertain. The CDR3 is made up of 13 amino acids. Looked up from germline, CDR1 is SGHDN and CDR2 is FVKESK. Trimming pared 1 base from V and 2 bases from J, leaving 6 bases between. The CDR3 sequence is CASSQGAAYEQYF. The CDR3 DNA reads as TGTGCCAGCAGCCAAGGGGCGGCCTACGAGCAGTACTTC. Supplemented by reference TRBV14 and TRBJ2-7, the full variable domain reads EAGVTQFPSHSVIEKGQTVTLRCDPISGHDNLYWYRRVMGKEIKFLLHFVKESKQDESGMPNNRFLAERTGGTYSTLKVQPAELEDSGVYFCASSQGAAYEQYFGPGTRLTVT.

The chain carries TRBV3-1 and TRBJ1-4; TRBD1 matches at 8 bases. J was trimmed by 11 bases and V by 3 bases; bases with no gene match: 8. The germline CDR1 and CDR2 sequences are LGHDT and YNNKEL (reference sequence). This CDR3 has 14 residues. The CDR3 sequence: CASSHRDRWDKLFF. The DNA of the CDR3 is TGTGCCAGCAGCCATCGGGACAGGTGGGACAAACTGTTTTTT.

This sequence joins TRBV4-3 and TRBJ1-5; D is ambiguous. Germline CDR1 and CDR2: LGHNA and YSLEER. The V and J ends lost 0 bases and 5 bases respectively, with 14 bases between them. This CDR3 is built from 16 residues. The CDR3 reads CASSQDVSVSHQPQHF. For the CDR3, the DNA is TGCGCCAGCAGCCAAGATGTTTCTGTCTCCCATCAGCCCCAGCATTTT.

Ten or more counts support this clonotype. The V gene is TRBV25-1, the J gene TRBJ1-2, with D unclear. The CDR3 length is 11 residues. V was cut by 2 bases and J by 7 bases, with 5 bases left in between. Looked up from germline, CDR1 is MGHDK and CDR2 is SYGVNS. For the CDR3, the DNA is TGTGCCAGCAGTGAAGGTGCTGGCTACACCTTC. This translates into CASSEGAGYTF.

This clonotype was seen only a few times. In DNA form, the CDR3 reads TGTGCCAGCAGCTTGTCCAGGACTAGCGGGGGGAGAGTCGGGGAGCTGTTTTTT. It codes for CASSLSRTSGGRVGELFF. The genes are TRBV5-5 and TRBJ2-2; 14 nucleotides agree with TRBD2. V was pared by 1 base and J by 7 bases, with 9 bases of the junction left unmatched. The CDR3 covers 18 residues. Germline CDR1 reads SGHKS; CDR2 reads YYEKEE (reference sequence).